This TCR beta chain was captured in a study of blood T cells in healthy people across ages. Germline trimming cut 0 bases from V and 8 bases from J; bases unmatched to any gene: 11. The germline gives CDR1 LGHNA, CDR2 YSLEER. The CDR3 contains 16 residues. This clonotype was counted only a few times. What it recognizes is unknown. Study results and caveats: Long-lived donors carried more naive CD4+ cells and greater diversity than aged donors.

Then a second PCR, running roughly 7 to 11 cycles, was carried out with a sample-barcoded 5' primer and a J-beta primer mix. TCRdb ran MiXCR on the 5' RACE reads and lists one entry per CDR3 protein. There are around 1,800,000 distinct CDR3 sequences in the sample; approximately 39% occur only once, and 23% lies in the top ten. The origin of this receptor is a human donor in good health. The sequenced sample consisted of blood. This chain connects TRBV4-3 to TRBJ1-2; 8 nucleotides line up with TRBD1. CDR3 sequence (DNA): TGCGCCAGCAGCCAAGAAACAGACAGGGGAGTTCGCGGCTACACCTTC. This codes for CASSQETDRGVRGYTF.